This note documents a single T cell receptor (beta chain) sequence. This sample is drawn from a study of CD8+ T cells in alopecia areata. Unmatched junction bases numbered 6, after V lost 2 bases and J lost 4 bases. Germline V gives CDR1 SNHLY, CDR2 FYNNEI. This CDR3 region has 15 residues. RNA was extracted and reverse transcribed into cDNA as the sequencing template. The data were produced by immunoSEQ multiplex PCR, yet TCRdb's version contains in-frame clones alone and is incomplete. The table has approximately 150,000 clones, just over 65% seen once. Sequenced material: CD8+ T cells sorted from blood, taken at week 0. The origin of this receptor is a human donor with alopecia areata. The gene calls are TRBV2 and TRBJ1-2; 8 bases align to TRBD1. The CDR3 spells CASSELDRALYGYTF. Written as DNA, the CDR3 is TGTGCCAGCAGTGAACTGGACAGGGCCCTCTATGGCTACACCTTC.